Given below is one T cell receptor beta chain in context. The antigen remains unidentified. The data are from a study of a mutant IDH1 vaccine in newly diagnosed glioma. Study background: Treated patients showed a male proportion of approximately 62%, a female proportion of approximately 38%, and a mean age of 40.4 years. Every participant had undergone radiotherapy, temozolomide, or both before, and most underwent both.

Per germline, CDR1 SGHTA and CDR2 FQGNSA. The CDR3 has 14 amino acids. V was clipped by 5 bases and J by 4 bases, with 15 bases between them. Specified time point: week 11, during vaccination. One vaccine dose held 300 ug of mutant IDH1 20-mer peptide and came with topical imiquimod. Assay used: immunoSEQ multiplex PCR; TCRdb lists only in-frame clones, some missing. The sample carries 50,000 to 60,000 clones, roughly 90% recorded once. The gene calls are TRBV7-2 and TRBJ2-7, with D uncertain. This receptor was taken from a man aged 50 to 60 with glioma. The specimen comprised PBMCs, sampled from a glioma patient whose treatment included an IDH1 peptide vaccine. The CDR3 loop is CASSPNPGLYEQYF. CDR3 in DNA: TGTGCCAGCAGCCCCAATCCCGGATTATACGAGCAGTACTTC.